Reported below is one T cell receptor (beta chain). The data derive from a study of CD8+CD57+ T cells in acquired aplastic anemia. Study at large: Sorting CD4+ and CD8+ cells gave DNA averaging roughly 3.2 ug.

By flow cytometry, patients selected for sequencing had shown an expansion of CD8+CD57+ cells. Each of the patients presented with severe acquired aplastic anemia. V shed 7 bases and J 0 bases; nucleotides not matched to a gene: 4. The length of the CDR3 is 13 residues. The germline CDR1 and CDR2 sequences are SQVTM and ANQGSEA. Profiling of TCR beta VDJ combinations and CDR3 sequences used genomic DNA as template. Each CDR3 protein gets one entry after TCRdb re-called the reads with MiXCR. Of roughly 290,000 distinct CDR3 sequences listed, 56% are singletons. J is TRBJ2-7 and V is TRBV29-1, with 9 bases aligning to TRBD1. This TCR was sampled from a human donor with aplastic anemia. Sequenced sample: sorted CD4+, CD8+, or CD8+CD57+ T cells (not recorded which) from PBMCs. As DNA, the CDR3 is TGCAGCGCCCGGACAGGGGACTCCTACGAGCAGTACTTC. The encoded protein is CSARTGDSYEQYF.